This TCR beta chain was sequenced in a study of shared clonotypes between healthy human individuals. V was shortened by 1 base and J by 2 bases, with 18 bases between the two germline ends. This CDR3 contains 17 residues. CDR1 is SGHRS and CDR2 is YFSETQ in the germline V gene. The data were produced by immunoSEQ multiplex PCR, yet TCRdb's version contains in-frame clones alone and is incomplete. The sample contains 470,000 or so clones, around four fifths of which appear only once. This clone came up once. This TCR came from a woman aged 40 to 55 in good health. Some clones in this sample may be carry-over from other donors' samples. The sequenced sample was PBMCs. The genes are TRBV5-1 and TRBJ1-1; maybe TRBD1 (5 bases). The CDR3 region has the DNA TGCGCCAGCAGCTTGCCTGAAGGGGAATCGCGAAACACTGAAGCTTTCTTT. It specifies CASSLPEGESRNTEAFF.